The next 30 T cell receptor beta chains were all read from a single sample in a study of T cell changes during pregnancy in multiple sclerosis. Sequencing was performed with immunoSEQ multiplex PCR; in TCRdb, only in-frame clones are kept and a portion is missing. Of around 81,000 clones listed, 80% to 95% are singletons. The sequences come from peripheral blood, collected after pregnancy. The receptors come from a female donor in good health, enrolled as a control in a pregnancy study.

The chain combines TRBV29-1 with TRBJ1-2, with 8 bases matching TRBD1. The CDR3 contains 15 residues. J was trimmed by 5 bases and V by 0 bases; bases with no gene match: 8. Per germline, CDR1 SQVTM and CDR2 ANQGSEA. For the CDR3, the DNA is TGCAGCGTTGAAGAGCGGGACAGGCTGGGGTATGGCTACACCTTC. Protein: CSVEERDRLGYGYTF. Drawing the rest from reference TRBV29-1 and TRBJ1-2, the complete variable domain is SAVISQKPSRDICQRGTSLTIQCQVDSQVTMMFWYRQQPGQSLTLIATANQGSEATYESGFVIDKFPISRPNLTFSTLTVSNMSPEDSSIYLCSVEERDRLGYGYTFGSGTRLTVV.

The rearrangement links TRBV28 to TRBJ1-6; 7 positions match TRBD1. The trim removed 5 bases at V and 14 bases at J, leaving 3 bases unmatched. The germline CDR1 and CDR2 sequences are MDHEN and SYDVKM. The CDR3 runs to 11 residues. In DNA form, the CDR3 reads TGTGCCAGCAGTCCAACAGGGGCCCTCCACTTT. It codes for CASSPTGALHF.

The genes are TRBV23-1 and TRBJ2-3; 12 positions agree with TRBD2. Being an ORF, TRBV23-1 has a function that is uncertain. The length of the CDR3 is 19 residues. J gave up 0 bases and V 6 bases, and 13 bases lay outside the gene matches. The CDR3 nucleotides read TGCGCCAGCAGGACTAGCGGGGGCCCCATCTCTTCTAGCACAGATACGCAGTATTTT. The encoded protein is CASRTSGGPISSSTDTQYF.

The rearrangement joins TRBV7-6 to TRBJ1-2, with D unresolved. This CDR3 is 15 amino acids long. The germline CDR1 and CDR2 sequences are SGHVS and FNYEAQ. Trimming pared 5 bases from V and 6 bases from J, leaving 19 bases between. CDR3 residues: CASSIWRGGSDGYTF. In DNA form, the CDR3 reads TGTGCCAGCAGCATCTGGCGAGGAGGGTCAGATGGCTACACCTTC. Using reference TRBV7-6 and TRBJ1-2 for the parts outside the CDR3, the full variable domain is GAGVSQSPRYKVTKRGQDVALRCDPISGHVSLYWYRQALGQGPEFLTYFNYEAQQDKSGLPNDRFSAERPEGSISTLTIQRTEQRDSAMYRCASSIWRGGSDGYTFGSGTRLTVV.

The chain employs TRBV7-8 and TRBJ1-1, with TRBD1 matching 7 bases. J was trimmed by 2 bases and V by 0 bases; bases with no gene match: 3. Germline assignment: CDR1 SGHVS and CDR2 FQNEAQ. CDR3 length: 15 amino acids. In DNA, the CDR3 is TGTGCCAGCAGCTTAGCCGGAGGGGGCAACACTGAAGCTTTCTTT. This encodes CASSLAGGGNTEAFF.

The chain joins TRBV7-9 to TRBJ2-7; 10 positions match TRBD1. Germline lookup yields CDR1 SEHNR and CDR2 FQNEAQ (reference sequence). V lost 3 bases, J lost 5 bases, and 4 bases stayed unmatched. CDR3 length equals 14 residues. As DNA, the CDR3 is TGTGCCAGCAGCTTCGACAGGGGGCAAGACGAGCAGTACTTC. Residues: CASSFDRGQDEQYF.

The chain combines TRBV28 with TRBJ2-2, with 9 nucleotides matching TRBD1. Germline CDR1 is MDHEN and CDR2 is SYDVKM. The CDR3 runs to 14 residues. The V and J ends lost 8 bases and 7 bases, in that order; junction bases with no gene match: 8. The CDR3 here is CASGNRGQVGELFF. The CDR3 DNA sequence: TGTGCCAGCGGTAACAGGGGGCAAGTCGGGGAGCTGTTTTTT.

The gene calls are TRBV28 and TRBJ2-7; 12 bases are shared with TRBD1. The germline V gene encodes CDR1 MDHEN and CDR2 SYDVKM. This CDR3 spans 15 amino acids. Trimming took 5 bases from V and 3 from J; bases not matched to a gene: 5. Written as DNA, the CDR3 is TGTGCCAGCAGTCCTGGGACAGGGGGCATCTACGAGCAGTACTTC. Translating gives CASSPGTGGIYEQYF.

J is TRBJ2-7 and V is TRBV4-3, with a possible D match to TRBD1 (6 bases). CDR3 length equals 16 residues. The germline V gene has CDR1 LGHNA and CDR2 YSLEER. The V and J ends lost 1 base and 2 bases respectively, with 15 bases between them. The CDR3 coding sequence is TGCGCCAGCAGCCAAGCCTGGCCAGGGGAAACCTACGAGCAGTACTTC. Its translation is CASSQAWPGETYEQYF.

This chain links TRBV9 with TRBJ2-3; 8 bases are shared with TRBD2. J was trimmed by 1 base and V by 1 base; bases with no gene match: 2. This CDR3 spans 15 amino acids. Germline-derived CDR1 and CDR2 are SGDLS and YYNGEE. This chain's CDR3 is CASSVSGGGTDTQYF. DNA for the CDR3: TGTGCCAGCAGCGTATCCGGGGGGGGCACAGATACGCAGTATTTT.

The rearrangement joins TRBV13 to TRBJ2-7; 10 bases map to TRBD1. CDR3 length: 17 amino acids. Germline trimming cut 2 bases from V and 3 bases from J; bases unmatched to any gene: 10. From germline, CDR1 is PRHDT and CDR2 FYEKMQ (reference sequence). CDR3 in amino acids: CASSLSRVGTGDYEQYF. CDR3 coding DNA: TGTGCCAGCAGCTTATCCCGTGTGGGGACAGGGGACTACGAGCAGTACTTC.

The chain joins TRBV28 to TRBJ2-1; the D gene is possibly TRBD2 (6 bases). The V gene lost 8 bases and the J gene lost 15 bases, with 17 bases spanning the gap. CDR1 is MDHEN, CDR2 SYDVKM, per germline. The CDR3 has 11 residues. In nucleotides, the CDR3 is TGTGCCAGCGGATTGGGGGAGGAACGGTTCTTC. Translating gives CASGLGEERFF.

The chain is built from TRBV28 and TRBJ2-7, with D perhaps matching TRBD1 (6 bases). Deletions cut 4 bases from V and 0 bases from J, with 10 bases between. This CDR3 is built from 14 residues. Germline V gene data show CDR1 as MDHEN and CDR2 as SYDVKM. This CDR3 reads CASSSRQDSYEQYF. CDR3 in DNA: TGTGCCAGCAGTTCCCGACAGGACTCCTACGAGCAGTACTTC.

The chain combines TRBV18 with TRBJ1-2, with TRBD1 matching over 8 bases. The CDR3 loop spans 16 amino acids. Unmatched junction bases numbered 7, after V lost 1 base and J lost 3 bases. Per germline, CDR1 KGHSH and CDR2 LQKENI. The CDR3, as DNA: TGTGCCAGCTCACCACGCTCACAGGGGGGCGACTATGGCTACACCTTC. This codes for CASSPRSQGGDYGYTF.

The chain carries TRBV9 and TRBJ1-2; tentative D call: TRBD1 (6 bases). CDR3 length: 15 residues. V gave up 2 bases and J gave up 2 bases, with 13 bases separating them. Germline CDR1 is SGDLS and CDR2 is YYNGEE. Written as DNA, the CDR3 is TGTGCCAGCAGCGTGGACAGCAGAAGAAACTATGGCTACACCTTC. This encodes CASSVDSRRNYGYTF.

The rearrangement uses TRBV6-1 and TRBJ1-2; D is uncertain. The germline gives CDR1 MNHNS, CDR2 SASEGT. Deletions cut 7 bases from V and 7 bases from J, with 13 bases between. The CDR3 extends over 12 amino acids. In nucleotides, the CDR3 is TGTGCCAGCATGACGGGAGTGGGTGGCTACACCTTC. The encoded protein is CASMTGVGGYTF.

CDR3 DNA: TGTGCCACCAGCAGAGATTGGGGACAGGGCTACGAGCAGTACTTC. Its translation: CATSRDWGQGYEQYF. The V call is TRBV15, the J call TRBJ2-7; 9 nucleotides line up with TRBD1. Germline lookup yields CDR1 LNHNV and CDR2 YYDKDF (reference sequence). The CDR3 runs 15 residues. The ends lost 0 bases at V and 3 bases at J; junction bases unmatched: 3. The full variable domain, in which reference TRBV15 and TRBJ2-7 provide the parts outside the CDR3, is DAMVIQNPRYQVTQFGKPVTLSCSQTLNHNVMYWYQQKSSQAPKLLFHYYDKDFNNEADTPDNFQSRRPNTSFCFLDIRSPGLGDTAMYLCATSRDWGQGYEQYFGPGTRLTVT.

The rearrangement joins TRBV11-3 to TRBJ2-7, with TRBD2 matching 7 bases. The CDR3 extends over 16 amino acids. The V segment lost 2 bases and the J segment 7 bases; nucleotides outside the gene matches: 14. CDR1 is SGHNT, CDR2 YENEEA, per germline. The CDR3 region has the DNA TGTGCCAGCAGCTTAAGCCCCGCGACGGGAGCGGGGGAGCAGTACTTC. This encodes CASSLSPATGAGEQYF.

The chain recombines TRBV27 with TRBJ2-7; 9 nucleotides match TRBD2. Germline lookup yields CDR1 MNHEY and CDR2 SMNVEV (reference sequence). This CDR3 comprises 15 residues. Trimming at V came to 5 bases and at J to 6 bases, leaving 11 bases not matched to a gene. CDR3 sequence reads: CASSGLAGAPSEQYF. The CDR3 DNA sequence: TGTGCCAGCAGTGGATTAGCGGGAGCCCCCTCCGAGCAGTACTTC.

This clone showed up just once. In DNA form, the CDR3 reads TGTGCCAGCAGGGAGGACTATGGACAGGGCCATCAGCCCCAGCATTTT. Protein sequence: CASREDYGQGHQPQHF. V gene TRBV2 combines with J gene TRBJ1-5, with TRBD1 matching over 8 bases. In germline, CDR1 is SNHLY, CDR2 FYNNEI. V dropped 6 bases and J dropped 5; count of bases not matched to a gene: 12. The length of the CDR3 is 16 residues.

The chain joins TRBV7-6 to TRBJ2-7; D may be TRBD1 (8 bases). The CDR3 loop spans 20 amino acids. The V gene's germline CDR1 is SGHVS and CDR2 FNYEAQ. V was clipped by 0 bases and J by 1 base, with 25 bases between them. The CDR3 nucleotides are TGTGCCAGCAGCTTAGCCCAGGGGGCAGTTTATCGGGAGGAATCCTACGAGCAGTACTTC. Translating gives CASSLAQGAVYREESYEQYF.

CDR3 loop: CASSGDIPSSGNTIYF. CDR3 nucleotide sequence: TGTGCCAGCTCAGGGGACATCCCTAGCTCTGGAAACACCATATATTTT. V and J are TRBV18 and TRBJ1-3, with D possibly TRBD1 on 6 matching bases. CDR1 and CDR2 (germline): KGHSH, LQKENI. The V and J ends lost 5 bases and 0 bases respectively, with 14 bases between them. This CDR3 has 16 amino acids.

The V gene is TRBV11-2, the J gene TRBJ2-7; D unresolved. The length of the CDR3 is 14 residues. The V gene lost 0 bases and the J gene lost 2 bases, with 8 bases spanning the gap. CDR1 is SGHAT and CDR2 is FQNNGV in the germline V gene. CDR3 bases: TGTGCCAGCAGCTTAGACGTGAGAGCCTACGAGCAGTACTTC. It yields the protein CASSLDVRAYEQYF.

In the case of this clone: Other DNA sequences in this specimen translate into the identical CDR3. V usage is TRBV18 and J usage is TRBJ2-2; 9 bases line up with TRBD1. The J segment lost 5 bases and the V segment lost 0 bases, leaving 1 base of the junction unmatched. Germline V CDR1 and CDR2: KGHSH, LQKENI. The CDR3 has 15 residues. The DNA for the CDR3 is TGTGCCAGCTCACCACCGGGACAGGGAACCGGGGAGCTGTTTTTT. It codes for CASSPPGQGTGELFF.

This chain joins TRBV10-3 and TRBJ2-5, with 7 nucleotides matching TRBD1. This CDR3 contains 15 residues. The germline gives CDR1 ENHRY, CDR2 SYGVKD. Trimming took 0 bases from V and 2 from J; bases not matched to a gene: 3. In DNA form, the CDR3 reads TGTGCCATCAGTGAGTCTTCAGGGGGACAAGAGACCCAGTACTTC. Amino acid sequence: CAISESSGGQETQYF.

This chain links TRBV13 with TRBJ2-7; tentatively, D is TRBD1 (6 bases). CDR3 length equals 14 residues. Trimming left V 6 bases short and J 6 bases short, with 18 bases between. CDR1 PRHDT and CDR2 FYEKMQ come from the germline V gene (reference sequence). CDR3 DNA: TGTGCCAGCAGGCAAGGGGGAGCACGTCCCGAGCAGTACTTC. Translated: CASRQGGARPEQYF.

The chain recombines TRBV7-2 with TRBJ2-1, with D unresolved. The CDR3 totals 12 residues. The ends were cut back, 2 bases at V and 7 bases at J, with 6 bases in the middle. Per germline, CDR1 SGHTA and CDR2 FQGNSA. The CDR3 is CASSLNRNEQFF. The CDR3 DNA follows: TGTGCCAGCAGCTTAAATAGAAATGAGCAGTTCTTC.

The rearrangement links TRBV4-3 to TRBJ2-6; no definite D call. Germline V CDR1 and CDR2: LGHNA, YSLEER. Trimming left V 4 bases short and J 0 bases short, with 10 bases between. This CDR3 is 16 amino acids long. The CDR3 DNA reads TGCGCCAGCAGCCCTGGAGTCAGCTCTGGGGCCAACGTCCTGACTTTC. Residues: CASSPGVSSGANVLTF.

The V gene is TRBV29-1, the J gene TRBJ2-1; TRBD1 agrees at 7 bases. Trimming removed 8 bases from V and 4 bases from J; junction bases left unmatched: 8. The CDR3 runs to 13 residues. The germline CDR1 and CDR2 sequences are SQVTM and ANQGSEA. The CDR3 region has the DNA TGCAGCTCGGACAGGTTAAATTACAATGAGCAGTTCTTC. Translated: CSSDRLNYNEQFF.

This clone was observed a handful of times. The chain has TRBV6-5 and TRBJ1-1, with unresolved D. Trimming shortened V by 4 bases and J by 1 base, and 4 bases separated the two germline ends. CDR3 length equals 12 residues. Germline V gives CDR1 MNHEY, CDR2 SVGAGI. The CDR3 region is CASSLENTEAFF. The CDR3 bases are TGTGCCAGCAGTTTAGAGAACACTGAAGCTTTCTTT.